This T cell receptor (beta chain) was recovered during a study of vaccination effects on CD4 cells after COVID-19. Upon completion of around eleven days in culture, CD4+ T cells were isolated. TCRdb's table, derived via immunoSEQ multiplex PCR, lists solely in-frame clones and lacks some. The data contain about 64,000 clones, 70% to 85% of them singletons. On this clone itself: Its antigen is undetermined.

Trimming took off 2 bases at V and 7 bases at J, with 8 bases between the two ends. This CDR3 is 12 amino acids long. Germline V gene lookup returns CDR1 MNHEY and CDR2 SVGAGI. This clonotype was obtained from a human donor who had a prior SARS-CoV-2 infection. Material: CD4+ T cells from PBMCs cultured without peptide, obtained before COVID-19 vaccination. The chain carries TRBV6-5 and TRBJ1-1; weak D call: TRBD1 (5 bases). CDR3 in amino acids: CASSYRGLEAFF. The DNA for the CDR3 is TGTGCCAGCAGTTACAGGGGACTTGAAGCTTTCTTT.